These T cell receptor beta chains were read from a single sample in a study of OX40 agonist ivuxolimab in advanced cancers. The protocol was immunoSEQ multiplex PCR, while the TCRdb copy is restricted to in-frame clones and leaves out a portion. The table has approximately 21,000 clones, under 90% seen once. This material consisted of CD4+ or CD8+ T cells sorted from blood, taken in a trial of the OX40 agonist ivuxolimab. The receptors derive from an adult with an advanced solid tumor such as melanoma, head and neck, liver or kidney cancer. Each CDR3 is given with its conserved first and last residue. A D gene is named only where the DNA matches it firmly. Size tells how often a clone was seen (once, few, many) or the class of an expanded clone, and some rows leave it out.

j_call v_call d_call clone_size cdr3_aa cdr3_nt
TRBJ2-5 TRBV7-8 NA NA CASSPLYVETQYF TGTGCCAGCAGCCCTTTATATGTAGAGACCCAGTACTTC
TRBJ2-2 TRBV19 NA NA CASSILENTGELFF TGTGCCAGTAGTATACTGGAGAACACCGGGGAGCTGTTTTTT
TRBJ2-7 TRBV5-4 NA NA CASSKDGDIDEQYF TGTGCCAGCAGCAAGGATGGGGATATTGACGAGCAGTACTTC
TRBJ1-3 TRBV9 TRBD1 NA CASSAGQGVRSSSGNTIYF TGCGCCAGCAGCGCGGGGCAGGGGGTCCGTTCATCCTCTGGAAACACCATATATTTT
TRBJ2-2 TRBV12-5 TRBD1 NA CASGSPGQGNTGELFF TGTGCTAGTGGTTCTCCGGGACAGGGAAACACCGGGGAGCTGTTTTTT
TRBJ2-7 TRBV19 TRBD2 once CASSIPLLAGGAYEQYF TGTGCCAGTAGTATACCTCTACTAGCGGGAGGCGCCTACGAGCAGTACTTC
TRBJ1-4 TRBV4-1 NA few CASSETHRASSNEKLFF TGCGCCAGCAGCGAAACCCACAGGGCTTCATCTAATGAAAAACTGTTTTTT
TRBJ2-1 TRBV19 TRBD2 NA CASSMGLANEQFF TGTGCCAGTAGTATGGGACTAGCGAATGAGCAGTTCTTC
TRBJ2-5 TRBV18 NA NA CASSQGGETQYF TGTGCCAGCTCACAGGGGGGAGAGACCCAGTACTTC
TRBJ2-7 TRBV27 NA NA CASSFVSGSYEQYF TGTGCCAGCAGTTTTGTTTCAGGTTCCTACGAGCAGTACTTC
TRBJ2-7 TRBV4-1 TRBD1 few CASSRPGQGWDEQYF TGCGCCAGCAGCCGCCCCGGACAGGGGTGGGACGAGCAGTACTTC
TRBJ1-3 TRBV28 TRBD1 once CASSPGTVDSGNTIYF TGTGCCAGCAGTCCTGGGACAGTCGACTCTGGAAACACCATATATTTT
TRBJ1-5 TRBV6-6 NA NA CASSFYSNQPQHF TGTGCCAGCAGCTTTTATAGCAATCAGCCCCAGCATTTT
TRBJ2-3 TRBV9 TRBD2 large CASSVLAGPTDTQYF TGTGCCAGCAGCGTCCTAGCGGGGCCCACAGATACGCAGTATTTT
TRBJ2-1 TRBV19 NA NA CASSSDFYNEQFF TGTGCCAGTAGTTCTGACTTTTACAATGAGCAGTTCTTC
TRBJ1-5 TRBV4-1 TRBD1 NA CASSQEGQGTNQPQHF TGCGCCAGCAGCCAAGAGGGACAGGGAACAAATCAGCCCCAGCATTTT
TRBJ1-1 TRBV13 NA NA CASSSTGRVRNTEAFF TGTGCCAGCAGCTCCACAGGGAGGGTAAGGAACACTGAAGCTTTCTTT
TRBJ1-2 TRBV14 NA NA CASSRDFYGYTF TGTGCCAGCAGCCGCGACTTCTATGGCTACACCTTC
TRBJ2-5 TRBV14 TRBD2 NA CASSPRLAEGETQYF TGTGCCAGCAGCCCCCGGCTAGCGGAGGGGGAGACCCAGTACTTC
TRBJ2-1 TRBV10-1 TRBD2 NA CASSDYSGGFNEQFF TGCGCCAGCAGTGATTACAGCGGGGGGTTCAATGAGCAGTTCTTC
TRBJ2-7 TRBV2 TRBD2 NA CASSGIGTSNEQYF TGTGCCAGCAGTGGGATCGGGACTAGCAACGAGCAGTACTTC
TRBJ2-7 TRBV6-5 NA NA CASSYGRNYEQYF TGTGCCAGCAGTTACGGACGGAACTACGAGCAGTACTTC
TRBJ1-5 TRBV19 NA few CASRADQGNQPQHF TGTGCCAGTAGAGCGGACCAGGGAAATCAGCCCCAGCATTTT
TRBJ1-1 TRBV28 NA NA CASTPGGILGGVGNTEAFF TGTGCCAGCACCCCGGGGGGGATTCTTGGGGGCGTCGGGAACACTGAAGCTTTCTTT
TRBJ1-5 TRBV7-2 NA NA CASSLSGPGNQPQHF TGTGCCAGCAGCTTATCGGGACCGGGGAATCAGCCCCAGCATTTT
TRBJ2-5 TRBV6-6 TRBD2 few CASSYASGPQETQYF TGTGCCAGCAGTTACGCTAGCGGGCCACAAGAGACCCAGTACTTC
TRBJ1-2 TRBV9 NA NA CASSPAGRGYTF TGTGCCAGCAGCCCCGCGGGACGAGGCTACACCTTC
TRBJ2-5 TRBV18 NA NA CASSPGLQETQYF TGTGCCAGCTCACCAGGACTCCAAGAGACCCAGTACTTC
TRBJ2-4 TRBV19 TRBD2 NA CASSLAGGPKNIQYF TGTGCCAGTAGCCTAGCGGGAGGGCCCAAAAACATTCAGTACTTC
TRBJ1-3 TRBV5-6 NA NA CASSLAPGAGYTIYF TGTGCCAGCAGCTTGGCTCCGGGAGCAGGATACACCATATATTTT
TRBJ2-1 TRBV11-2 TRBD2 NA CASSLGVGLAGDEQFF TGTGCCAGCAGCTTAGGGGTTGGACTAGCGGGAGATGAGCAGTTCTTC
TRBJ1-6 TRBV2 NA NA CASSAPGRDSPLHF TGTGCCAGCAGTGCCCCAGGGAGAGATTCACCCCTCCACTTT
TRBJ2-3 TRBV27 TRBD1 NA CASSLGQGGPDTQYF TGTGCCAGCAGTCTGGGACAGGGGGGGCCAGATACGCAGTATTTT
TRBJ2-7 TRBV5-8 NA NA CASSHSSYEQYF TGTGCCAGCAGTCATAGCTCCTACGAGCAGTACTTC
TRBJ1-6 TRBV7-9 TRBD1 NA CASSDRASSYNSPLHF TGTGCCAGCAGCGACAGGGCGAGCTCCTATAATTCACCCCTCCACTTT
TRBJ1-1 TRBV11-1 TRBD1 NA CASSRVRGGNTEAFF TGTGCCAGCAGCCGCGTCAGGGGGGGGAACACTGAAGCTTTCTTT
TRBJ1-1 TRBV7-6 NA once CASFNPPAPEAFF TGTGCCAGCTTCAACCCGCCGGCGCCTGAAGCTTTCTTT
TRBJ1-2 TRBV13 NA NA CASSFQRNYGYTF TGTGCCAGCAGCTTCCAGAGGAACTATGGCTACACCTTC
TRBJ2-1 TRBV5-1 TRBD2 NA CASSLGSGSHYNEQFF TGCGCCAGCAGCTTGGGTAGCGGGAGCCACTACAATGAGCAGTTCTTC
TRBJ2-5 TRBV5-1 NA once CASSPLPGHGQETQYF TGCGCCAGCAGCCCCCTCCCGGGACATGGGCAAGAGACCCAGTACTTC
TRBJ1-3 TRBV14 NA NA CASGGVRSSGNTIYF TGTGCCAGCGGTGGGGTCAGGAGCTCTGGAAACACCATATATTTT
TRBJ1-5 TRBV7-3 NA NA CASSLDSGNQPQHF TGTGCCAGCAGCCTTGACAGTGGTAATCAGCCCCAGCATTTT
TRBJ1-1 TRBV5-6 TRBD1 few CASSLPSTGRDTEAFF TGTGCCAGCAGCTTGCCCTCGACAGGGCGGGACACTGAAGCTTTCTTT
TRBJ2-7 TRBV5-6 TRBD1 NA CASSAGTGGEQYF TGTGCCAGCAGCGCTGGGACAGGGGGGGAGCAGTACTTC
TRBJ1-6 TRBV7-3 TRBD1 NA CASSLGQGGSPLHF TGTGCCAGCAGCTTAGGACAGGGAGGATCACCCCTCCACTTT
TRBJ2-3 TRBV19 TRBD2 NA CASSIFGGAEDTQYF TGTGCCAGTAGTATTTTCGGGGGGGCAGAAGATACGCAGTATTTT
TRBJ1-3 TRBV19 TRBD1 NA CASSKTFLPGQGSGNTIYF TGTGCCAGTAGTAAAACTTTCCTACCGGGACAGGGTTCTGGAAACACCATATATTTT
TRBJ1-1 TRBV25-1 NA NA CASSEYPVGGKTEAFF TGTGCCAGCAGTGAATATCCCGTTGGGGGGAAAACTGAAGCTTTCTTT
TRBJ2-5 TRBV5-6 NA once CASSLTQLDMRIYQETQYF TGTGCCAGCAGCTTGACCCAGCTTGATATGAGAATCTACCAAGAGACCCAGTACTTC
TRBJ1-6 TRBV28 NA NA CASSSRGFNSPLHF TGTGCCAGCAGTTCACGGGGATTTAACTCACCCCTCCACTTT
TRBJ1-1 TRBV4-1 NA NA CASSQLILQGEAEAFF TGCGCCAGCAGCCAACTTATACTACAAGGAGAGGCTGAAGCTTTCTTT
TRBJ2-3 TRBV5-4 TRBD2 NA CASSLAVAGITDTQYF TGTGCCAGCAGCTTGGCCGTAGCGGGGATCACAGATACGCAGTATTTT
TRBJ2-7 TRBV5-1 NA NA CASRLRSEPPYEQYF TGCGCCAGCAGGTTGCGTAGCGAACCTCCCTACGAGCAGTACTTC
TRBJ1-1 TRBV10-3 TRBD1 NA CAIRGQGAGGNTEAFF TGTGCCATCAGGGGACAGGGGGCGGGAGGGAACACTGAAGCTTTCTTT